This TCR beta chain appears in the sequencing data of a study of CD8 T cells in ankylosing spondylitis. TCRdb reanalysed the 5' RACE reads using MiXCR and keeps one entry per CDR3 protein. The repertoire includes around 150,000 distinct CDR3 sequences, around 20% of them detected once, and roughly 8% sits in the top ten. Points from the study as a whole: A motif of seven or eight highly homologous TCR beta variants was seen as apparently characteristic of ankylosing spondylitis blood. Enrichment of disease-linked clones was reportedly significant in matched ankylosing spondylitis synovial fluid. Some motif variants were previously reported in reactive arthritis synovial fluid and blood. Disease-linked clones, CD8+, were relatively rare in peripheral blood.

This clonotype has more than one count but fewer than ten. Its matching antigen is unknown. This CDR3 contains 14 residues. V was trimmed by 0 bases and J by 1 base, leaving 7 bases between them. Germline V CDR1 and CDR2: SGHDT, YYEEEE. Sample: blood, either unsorted or a sorted T cell fraction (not recorded which). This receptor was taken from a male donor with ankylosing spondylitis or in good health (not recorded which). This rearrangement joins TRBV5-6 to TRBJ1-2; D is unresolved. CDR3 bases: TGTGCCAGCAGCTTGGTCCAGCTTAACTATGGCTACACCTTC. Translated, it gives CASSLVQLNYGYTF.